The source of this T cell receptor beta chain is a study of early stage breast cancer tumors. Repertoires were generated with immunoSEQ multiplex PCR, while TCRdb's copy carries only in-frame clones and drops some. Here the sample spans about 51,000 clones, roughly 73% being singletons. This CDR3 is 14 amino acids long. CDR1 is MGHRA, CDR2 YSYEKL, per germline. V lost 4 bases to trimming and J lost 5 bases; unmatched junction nucleotides: 7. This clone was recorded once. The clonotype comes from a middle-aged person with breast cancer. The source material was blood. V gene TRBV4-1 combines with J gene TRBJ2-7, with 8 bases fitting TRBD1. CDR3 amino acids: CASSRTGNWDEQYF. CDR3 in DNA: TGCGCCAGCAGCCGGACAGGGAATTGGGACGAGCAGTACTTC.